This T cell receptor (beta chain) was sequenced for a study of blood T cell repertoires in COVID-19. About the study: Samples taken during acute and convalescent COVID-19 were collected in the United States, Italy and Spain. The cDNA or gDNA used as material had been derived from T cells, B-cell-depleted T cells, or PBMCs.

The V gene end was trimmed by 7 bases and the J gene end by 8 bases; junction bases not matched to a gene: 5. CDR1 and CDR2 from the germline V gene are SGHRS and YFSETQ. The CDR3 is 14 amino acids. Per the original data handling: Amplification of reference gene primers was used by the study to estimate nucleated cell counts. The method was immunoSEQ multiplex PCR; TCRdb's version includes in-frame clones alone and lacks a portion of them. The V and J calls and clone size come from that table; D and trimming were worked out from the DNA. The sample lists 30,000 to 40,000 clones, approximately 91% seen once, with 15% to 18% in the top ten.

The sample taken for sequencing was peripheral blood. The source of this sequence is a woman in her twenties or thirties in a cohort sampled during active COVID-19. This rearrangement joins TRBV5-1 to TRBJ2-1; 14 bases map to TRBD2. As DNA, the CDR3 is TGCGCCAGCCGGGGACTAGCGGGAGTGGATGAGCAGTTCTTC. Translating gives CASRGLAGVDEQFF.